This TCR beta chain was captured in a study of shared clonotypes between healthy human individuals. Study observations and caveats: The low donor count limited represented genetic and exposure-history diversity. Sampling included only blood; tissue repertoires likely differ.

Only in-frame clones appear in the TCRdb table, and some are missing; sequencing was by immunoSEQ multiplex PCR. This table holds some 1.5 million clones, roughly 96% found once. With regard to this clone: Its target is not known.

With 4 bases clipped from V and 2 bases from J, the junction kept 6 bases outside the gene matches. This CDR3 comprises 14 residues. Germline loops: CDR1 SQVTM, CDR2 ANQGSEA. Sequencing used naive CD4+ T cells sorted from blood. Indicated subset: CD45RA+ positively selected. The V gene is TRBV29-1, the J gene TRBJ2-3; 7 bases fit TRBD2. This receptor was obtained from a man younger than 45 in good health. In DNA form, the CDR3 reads TGCAGCGTTGCCACGGGAGGTCCCACAGATACGCAGTATTTT. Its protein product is CSVATGGPTDTQYF.